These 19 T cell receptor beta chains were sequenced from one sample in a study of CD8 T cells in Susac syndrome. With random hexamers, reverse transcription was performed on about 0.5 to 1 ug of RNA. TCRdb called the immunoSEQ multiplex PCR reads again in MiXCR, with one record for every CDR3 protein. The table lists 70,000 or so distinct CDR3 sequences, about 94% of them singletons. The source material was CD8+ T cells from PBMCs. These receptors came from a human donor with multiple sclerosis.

CDR3 in DNA: TGCAGCGTTGAGGGGGGAAACGAGCAGTACTTC. Translated: CSVEGGNEQYF. The rearrangement links TRBV29-1 to TRBJ2-7, with D perhaps TRBD2 (6 bases). The V and J ends lost 3 bases and 5 bases respectively, with 8 bases between them. This CDR3 has 11 amino acids. Germline CDR1 is SQVTM and CDR2 is ANQGSEA.

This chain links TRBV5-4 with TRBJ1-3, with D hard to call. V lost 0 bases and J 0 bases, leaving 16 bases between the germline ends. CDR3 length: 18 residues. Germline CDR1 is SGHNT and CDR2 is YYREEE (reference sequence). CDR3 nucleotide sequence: TGTGCCAGCAGCTTGGAGGGCCCGGGGAGGTTCTCTGGAAACACCATATATTTT. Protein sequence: CASSLEGPGRFSGNTIYF. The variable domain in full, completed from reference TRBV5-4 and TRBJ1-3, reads ETGVTQSPTHLIKTRGQQVTLRCSSQSGHNTVSWYQQALGQGPQFIFQYYREEENGRGNFPPRFSGLQFPNYSSELNVNALELDDSALYLCASSLEGPGRFSGNTIYFGEGSWLTVV.

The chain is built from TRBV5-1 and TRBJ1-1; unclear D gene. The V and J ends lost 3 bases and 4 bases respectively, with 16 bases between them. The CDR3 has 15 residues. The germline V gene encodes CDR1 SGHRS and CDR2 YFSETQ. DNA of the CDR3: TGCGCCAGCAGCTCCCAACTGAGTGGCGGCACTGAAGCTTTCTTT. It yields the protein CASSSQLSGGTEAFF. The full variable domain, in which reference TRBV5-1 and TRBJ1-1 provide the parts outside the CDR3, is KAGVTQTPRYLIKTRGQQVTLSCSPISGHRSVSWYQQTPGQGLQFLFEYFSETQRNKGNFPGRFSGRQFSNSRSEMNVSTLELGDSALYLCASSSQLSGGTEAFFGQGTRLTVV.

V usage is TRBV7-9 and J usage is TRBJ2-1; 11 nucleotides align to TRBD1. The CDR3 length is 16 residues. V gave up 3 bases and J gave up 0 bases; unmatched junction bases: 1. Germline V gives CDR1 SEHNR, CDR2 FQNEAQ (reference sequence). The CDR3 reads CASSLGTGGSYNEQFF. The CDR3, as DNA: TGTGCCAGCAGCTTGGGGACAGGGGGCTCCTACAATGAGCAGTTCTTC.

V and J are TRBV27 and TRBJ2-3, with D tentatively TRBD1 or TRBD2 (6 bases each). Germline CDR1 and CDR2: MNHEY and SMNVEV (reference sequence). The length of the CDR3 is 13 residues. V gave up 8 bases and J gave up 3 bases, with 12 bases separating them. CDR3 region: CASGGGPTDTQYF. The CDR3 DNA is TGTGCCAGCGGAGGGGGGCCGACAGATACGCAGTATTTT.

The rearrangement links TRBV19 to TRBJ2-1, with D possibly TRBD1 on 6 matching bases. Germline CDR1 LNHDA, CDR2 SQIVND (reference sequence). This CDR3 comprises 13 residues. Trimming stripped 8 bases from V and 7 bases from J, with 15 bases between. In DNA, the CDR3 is TGTGCCAGTGGCCCGGCAGGGGCGAATGAGCAGTTCTTC. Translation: CASGPAGANEQFF.

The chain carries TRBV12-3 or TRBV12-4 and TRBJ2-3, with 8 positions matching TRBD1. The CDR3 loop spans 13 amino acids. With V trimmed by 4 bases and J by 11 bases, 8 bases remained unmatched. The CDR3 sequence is CASSSQQGVVQYF. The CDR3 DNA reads TGTGCCAGCAGTTCACAACAGGGGGTGGTGCAGTATTTT.

CDR3 residues: CASSLTGVTTGELFF. CDR3 nucleotides: TGTGCCAGCAGTCTTACAGGGGTGACCACCGGGGAGCTGTTTTTT. The rearrangement uses TRBV27 and TRBJ2-2; TRBD1 aligns across 7 bases. After removal of 5 bases from V and 4 bases from J, the junction contained 7 bases not matched to a gene. The germline gives CDR1 MNHEY, CDR2 SMNVEV (reference sequence). The CDR3 contains 15 residues.

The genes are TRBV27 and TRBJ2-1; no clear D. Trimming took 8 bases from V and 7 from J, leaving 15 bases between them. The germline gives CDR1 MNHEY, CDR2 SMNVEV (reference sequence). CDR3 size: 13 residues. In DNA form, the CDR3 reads TGTGCCAGCGGTCGCGGCCTAGGGAATGAGCAGTTCTTC. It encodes CASGRGLGNEQFF.

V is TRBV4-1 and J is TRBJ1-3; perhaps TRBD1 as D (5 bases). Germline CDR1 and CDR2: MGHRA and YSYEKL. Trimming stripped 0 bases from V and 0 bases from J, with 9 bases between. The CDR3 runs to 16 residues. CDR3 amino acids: CASSQDLGDSGNTIYF. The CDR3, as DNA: TGCGCCAGCAGCCAAGATCTGGGGGACTCTGGAAACACCATATATTTT.

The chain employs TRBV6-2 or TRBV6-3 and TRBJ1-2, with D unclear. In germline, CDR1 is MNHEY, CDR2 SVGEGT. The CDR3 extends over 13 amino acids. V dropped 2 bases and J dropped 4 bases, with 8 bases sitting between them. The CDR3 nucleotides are TGTGCCAGCAGTTACGGGGTCCTCTATGGCTACACCTTC. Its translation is CASSYGVLYGYTF.

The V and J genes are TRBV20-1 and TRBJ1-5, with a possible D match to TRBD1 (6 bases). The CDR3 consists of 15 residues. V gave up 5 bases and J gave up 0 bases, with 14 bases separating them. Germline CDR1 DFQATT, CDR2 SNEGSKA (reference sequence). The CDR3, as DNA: TGCAGTGCTCTTTTCCCACAGGGTAGCAATCAGCCCCAGCATTTT. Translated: CSALFPQGSNQPQHF.

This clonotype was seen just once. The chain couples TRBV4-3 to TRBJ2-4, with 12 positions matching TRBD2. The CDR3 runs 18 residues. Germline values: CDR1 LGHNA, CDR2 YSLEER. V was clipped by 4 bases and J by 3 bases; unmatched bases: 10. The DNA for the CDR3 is TGCGCCAGCAGCCTCCTAGCGGGGGGGCGTTTTGACAAAAACATTCAGTACTTC. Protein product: CASSLLAGGRFDKNIQYF.

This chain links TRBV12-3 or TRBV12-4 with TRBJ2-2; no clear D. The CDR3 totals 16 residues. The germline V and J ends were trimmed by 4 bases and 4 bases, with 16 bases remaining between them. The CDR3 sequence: CASSSPGQHATGELFF. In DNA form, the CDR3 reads TGTGCCAGCAGTTCACCGGGCCAGCACGCCACCGGGGAGCTGTTTTTT.

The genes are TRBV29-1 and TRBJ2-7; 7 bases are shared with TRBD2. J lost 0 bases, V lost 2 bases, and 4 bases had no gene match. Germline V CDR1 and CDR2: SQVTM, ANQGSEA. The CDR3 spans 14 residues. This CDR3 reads CSVEFSGTSYEQYF. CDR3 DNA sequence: TGCAGCGTTGAATTCAGCGGGACCTCCTACGAGCAGTACTTC.

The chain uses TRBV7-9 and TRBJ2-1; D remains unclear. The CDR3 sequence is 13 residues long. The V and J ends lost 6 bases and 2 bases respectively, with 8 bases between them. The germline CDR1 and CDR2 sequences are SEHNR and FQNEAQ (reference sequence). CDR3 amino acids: CASRSTPYNEQFF. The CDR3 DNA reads TGTGCCAGCAGGTCAACCCCCTACAATGAGCAGTTCTTC.

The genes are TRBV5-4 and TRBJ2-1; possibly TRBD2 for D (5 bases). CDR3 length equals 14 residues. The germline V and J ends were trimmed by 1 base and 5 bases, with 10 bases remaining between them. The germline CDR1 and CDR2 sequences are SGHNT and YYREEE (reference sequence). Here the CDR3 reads CASSLNLANNEQFF. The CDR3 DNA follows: TGTGCCAGCAGCTTGAACCTAGCCAACAATGAGCAGTTCTTC.

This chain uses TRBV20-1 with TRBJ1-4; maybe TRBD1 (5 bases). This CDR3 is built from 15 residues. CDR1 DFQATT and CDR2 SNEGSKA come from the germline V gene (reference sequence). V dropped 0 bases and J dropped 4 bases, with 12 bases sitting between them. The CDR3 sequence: CSARDLGDSNEKLFF. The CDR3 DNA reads TGCAGTGCTAGAGATTTGGGCGACAGTAATGAAAAACTGTTTTTT.

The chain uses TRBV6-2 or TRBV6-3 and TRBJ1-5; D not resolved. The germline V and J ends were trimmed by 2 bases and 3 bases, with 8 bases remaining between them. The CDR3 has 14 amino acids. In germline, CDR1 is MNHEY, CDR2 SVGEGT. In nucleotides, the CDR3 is TGTGCCAGCAGTTACCAAAGCCTCAATCAGCCCCAGCATTTT. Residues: CASSYQSLNQPQHF.